The 19 T cell receptor beta chains in this list originate from one sample, sequenced in a study of shared clonotypes between healthy human individuals. Profiled with immunoSEQ multiplex PCR; TCRdb holds only in-frame clones, not every one. The repertoire holds under 1,900,000 clones, with approximately 98.5% as singletons. The sequenced sample was naive CD4+ T cells sorted from blood. Subset in this sample: CD45RA+ positively selected. These receptors were collected from a man younger than 40 in good health.

The rearrangement links TRBV4-3 to TRBJ2-2; D is unresolved. This CDR3 comprises 16 residues. The germline gives CDR1 LGHNA, CDR2 YSLEER. Trimming removed 3 bases at V and 4 bases at J, with 15 bases between. The CDR3 here is CASSQKVAEFTGELFF. CDR3 coding DNA: TGCGCCAGCAGCCAGAAGGTAGCCGAATTCACCGGGGAGCTGTTTTTT.

The gene calls are TRBV10-1 and TRBJ1-1; no clear D. The CDR3 runs 13 residues. The germline CDR1 and CDR2 sequences are WNHNN and SYGVQD (reference sequence). Trimming left V 8 bases short and J 1 base short, with 11 bases between. For the CDR3, the DNA is TGCGCCAGCCAAGTAAGGGAGAACACTGAAGCTTTCTTT. It is translated as CASQVRENTEAFF.

The chain carries TRBV19 and TRBJ2-7; 10 bases line up with TRBD2. This CDR3 region has 15 residues. V lost 0 bases, J lost 5 bases, and 4 bases stayed unmatched. Looked up from germline, CDR1 is LNHDA and CDR2 is SQIVND (reference sequence). CDR3 protein: CASSIDGLAEDEQYF. In DNA form, the CDR3 reads TGTGCCAGTAGTATAGATGGACTAGCGGAGGACGAGCAGTACTTC. The entire variable domain, with the rest obtained from reference TRBV19 and TRBJ2-7, is as follows: DGGITQSPKYLFRKEGQNVTLSCEQNLNHDAMYWYRQDPGQGLRLIYYSQIVNDFQKGDIAEGYSVSREKKESFPLTVTSAQKNPTAFYLCASSIDGLAEDEQYFGPGTRLTVT.

A note on this clone: Other DNA sequences in this specimen translate into the identical CDR3. The chain combines TRBV5-1 with TRBJ2-5; no reliable D call. The germline V gene has CDR1 SGHRS and CDR2 YFSETQ. Trimming removed 0 bases at V and 5 bases at J, with 8 bases between. The CDR3 is 13 amino acids. The CDR3 region is CASSLELEETQYF. CDR3 in DNA: TGCGCCAGCAGCTTGGAGCTGGAGGAGACCCAGTACTTC.

The chain joins TRBV5-1 to TRBJ2-7, with D perhaps TRBD2 (6 bases). CDR1 and CDR2 (germline): SGHRS, YFSETQ. The CDR3 sequence is 15 residues long. V lost 0 bases to trimming and J lost 0 bases, with 10 bases between them. The CDR3 sequence: CASSLEAGYSYEQYF. The DNA for the CDR3 is TGCGCCAGCAGCTTGGAGGCGGGGTACTCCTACGAGCAGTACTTC.

This clone was recorded only once. The chain recombines TRBV5-4 with TRBJ2-6; unclear D gene. Germline-derived CDR1 and CDR2 are SGHNT and YYREEE (reference sequence). The V and J ends lost 4 bases and 2 bases respectively, with 4 bases between them. This CDR3 region has 13 residues. The CDR3, as DNA: TGTGCCAGCAGCCGGACTGGGGCCAACGTCCTGACTTTC. Translating gives CASSRTGANVLTF.

The chain combines TRBV5-1 with TRBJ2-2, with TRBD2 matching over 9 bases. The V gene's germline CDR1 is SGHRS and CDR2 YFSETQ. V dropped 0 bases and J dropped 6; count of bases not matched to a gene: 15. This CDR3 comprises 19 residues. The CDR3 nucleotides are TGCGCCAGCAGCTTGGCCCGGGGCGGGAGGGCCCTTAGTGCCGGGGAGCTGTTTTTT. Its translation: CASSLARGGRALSAGELFF.

The DNA of the CDR3 is TGTGCCACGTTTGCCGGGGATGAGTACGAGCAGTACTTC. It specifies CATFAGDEYEQYF. V is TRBV10-3 and J is TRBJ2-7; TRBD2 is a possible D gene (5 bases). The CDR3 is 13 residues long. V lost 10 bases and J lost 4, with 17 bases in between. Germline V lookup: CDR1 ENHRY, CDR2 SYGVKD.

V is TRBV2 and J is TRBJ1-5; 8 positions match TRBD1. The germline CDR1 and CDR2 sequences are SNHLY and FYNNEI. With V trimmed by 4 bases and J by 7 bases, 0 bases remained unmatched. The length of the CDR3 is 12 residues. The CDR3 loop is CASSGQGQPQHF. CDR3 sequence (DNA): TGTGCCAGCAGTGGACAGGGGCAGCCCCAGCATTTT.

This clone was picked up one time. The chain uses TRBV6-1 and TRBJ1-4; D not certain. The V end was cut by 5 bases, the J end by 7 bases, with 14 bases between. Germline-derived CDR1 and CDR2 are MNHNS and SASEGT. The CDR3 totals 14 residues. The CDR3 sequence is CASSSPAYSEKLFF. The CDR3 nucleotides are TGTGCCAGCAGTAGTCCAGCCTATAGTGAAAAACTGTTTTTT.

The chain joins TRBV5-1 to TRBJ2-6; possibly TRBD2 for D (6 bases). Germline loops: CDR1 SGHRS, CDR2 YFSETQ. This CDR3 is 16 amino acids long. V lost 5 bases to trimming and J lost 4 bases, with 16 bases between them. In nucleotides, the CDR3 is TGCGCCAGCAGAAGGACACGCGGGATGGGGGCCAACGTCCTGACTTTC. It encodes CASRRTRGMGANVLTF.

The rearrangement joins TRBV18 to TRBJ2-7; tentatively, D is TRBD2 (6 bases). V was clipped by 0 bases and J by 3 bases, with 18 bases between them. Germline CDR1 reads KGHSH; CDR2 reads LQKENI. The CDR3 runs 17 residues. The DNA of the CDR3 is TGTGCCAGCTCACCACCTCTCGGGAGCCCGAGTAGCTACGAGCAGTACTTC. Amino acid sequence: CASSPPLGSPSSYEQYF.

The genes are TRBV15 and TRBJ2-1, with D perhaps matching TRBD2 (6 bases). The CDR3 totals 16 residues. Germline V gene sequence: CDR1 LNHNV, CDR2 YYDKDF (reference sequence). Trimming cost V 5 bases and J 0 bases, with 14 bases left between them. The CDR3 sequence is CATSGIAESSYNEQFF. The CDR3 DNA reads as TGTGCCACCAGCGGGATAGCGGAAAGCTCCTACAATGAGCAGTTCTTC.

This clone was detected once. At one of its ends the junction is not consistent with the germline gene, which may arise from a read error. J is TRBJ2-3 and V is TRBV6-5, with TRBD1 matching 7 bases. The V gene's germline CDR1 is MNHEY and CDR2 SVGAGI. The CDR3 has 12 residues. CDR3 sequence: CASSAGTVTQYF. CDR3 in DNA: TGTGCCAGCAGCGCCGGGACAGTTACGCAGTATTTT.

This chain joins TRBV5-1 and TRBJ2-1; 9 nucleotides match TRBD2. CDR1 is SGHRS, CDR2 YFSETQ, per germline. The length of the CDR3 is 15 residues. With 7 bases clipped from V and 6 bases from J, the junction kept 11 bases outside the gene matches. CDR3 nucleotides: TGCGCCAGCGAGGTAGGGGCGGGAGGGCCCAATGAGCAGTTCTTC. Amino acids: CASEVGAGGPNEQFF. Supplemented by reference TRBV5-1 and TRBJ2-1, the full variable domain reads KAGVTQTPRYLIKTRGQQVTLSCSPISGHRSVSWYQQTPGQGLQFLFEYFSETQRNKGNFPGRFSGRQFSNSRSEMNVSTLELGDSALYLCASEVGAGGPNEQFFGPGTRLTVL.

The chain employs TRBV5-4 and TRBJ2-5; 11 bases are a match to TRBD1. Trimming at V came to 3 bases and at J to 6 bases, leaving 7 bases not matched to a gene. The V gene's germline CDR1 is SGHNT and CDR2 YYREEE (reference sequence). The CDR3 spans 15 residues. Written as DNA, the CDR3 is TGTGCCAGCAGCTCCGGACAGGGGGCATCGAAGACCCAGTACTTC. Encoded protein: CASSSGQGASKTQYF.

The CDR3 DNA reads as TGTGCCAGCAGCTTAGCGTACAGGGGGCGTAACACTGAAGCTTTCTTT. It codes for CASSLAYRGRNTEAFF. The chain has TRBV7-6 and TRBJ1-1; 9 bases agree with TRBD1. With 0 bases clipped from V and 2 bases from J, the junction kept 4 bases outside the gene matches. This CDR3 has 16 residues. Germline-derived CDR1 and CDR2 are SGHVS and FNYEAQ.

The chain couples TRBV4-3 to TRBJ1-3, with D possibly being TRBD1 (6 bases). Germline V gene data show CDR1 as LGHNA and CDR2 as YSLEER. V lost 6 bases, J lost 0 bases, and 12 bases lay in between. The CDR3 totals 15 residues. The CDR3 bases are TGCGCCAGCAGGAAGAGGGGGTTCTCTGGAAACACCATATATTTT. Encoded protein: CASRKRGFSGNTIYF.

This chain connects TRBV18 to TRBJ2-7; D could derive from TRBD1 or TRBD2 (5 bases each). The length of the CDR3 is 13 residues. Germline CDR1 KGHSH, CDR2 LQKENI. Trimming left V 5 bases short and J 3 bases short, with 11 bases between. The CDR3 DNA follows: TGTGCCAGCTCAACTGGGGACCGCTACGAGCAGTACTTC. It encodes CASSTGDRYEQYF. The variable domain in full, with the rest retrieved from reference TRBV18 and TRBJ2-7, is NAGVMQNPRHLVRRRGQEARLRCSPMKGHSHVYWYRQLPEEGLKFMVYLQKENIIDESGMPKERFSAEFPKEGPSILRIQQVVRGDSAAYFCASSTGDRYEQYFGPGTRLTVT.